This T cell receptor (beta chain) came from a study of cytomegalovirus exposure and HLA in healthy donors. Study-level background: A prior study identified approximately 120 million unique TCR beta sequences from some 200 million T cells. Study-wide points: There were fewer than 200 TCR beta chains listed as cytomegalovirus-associated. The dataset shows that most TCR sequences were rare, while some public TCRs occurred in many donors.

Remarks on this clone: What it binds is unknown.

The V gene end was trimmed by 2 bases and the J gene end by 1 base; junction bases not matched to a gene: 7. The CDR3 covers 16 residues. The germline V gene encodes CDR1 MDHEN and CDR2 SYDVKM. In the PCR, 60 Vbeta and 13 Jbeta primers were used. TCRdb's copy holds only in-frame clones and misses some; the assay was immunoSEQ multiplex PCR. The sample holds fewer than 200,000 clones; about two thirds are singletons and the top ten take 2.8%. The receptor comes from a woman aged 30 to 39 in good health and CMV-seronegative. The gene calls are TRBV28 and TRBJ1-1; 7 bases agree with TRBD1. Sample: PBMCs. The CDR3: CASSLKQGRSNTEAFF. As DNA, the CDR3 is TGTGCCAGCAGTTTAAAACAGGGGAGGTCGAACACTGAAGCTTTCTTT.